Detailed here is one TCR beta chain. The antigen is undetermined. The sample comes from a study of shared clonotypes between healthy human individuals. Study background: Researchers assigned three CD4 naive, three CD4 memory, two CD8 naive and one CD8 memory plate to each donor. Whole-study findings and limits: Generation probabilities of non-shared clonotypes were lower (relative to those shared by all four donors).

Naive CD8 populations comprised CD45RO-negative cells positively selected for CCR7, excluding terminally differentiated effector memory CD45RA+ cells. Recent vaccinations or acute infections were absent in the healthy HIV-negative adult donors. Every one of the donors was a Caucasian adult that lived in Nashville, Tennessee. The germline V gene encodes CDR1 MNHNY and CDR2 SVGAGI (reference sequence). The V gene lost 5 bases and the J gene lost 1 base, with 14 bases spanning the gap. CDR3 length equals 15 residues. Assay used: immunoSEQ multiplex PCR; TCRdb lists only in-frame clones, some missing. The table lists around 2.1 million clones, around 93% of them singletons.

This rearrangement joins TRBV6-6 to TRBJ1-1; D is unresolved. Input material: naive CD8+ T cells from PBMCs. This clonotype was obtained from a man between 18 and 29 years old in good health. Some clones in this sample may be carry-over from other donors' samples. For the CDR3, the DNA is TGTGCCAGCAGTGTAGTACTCGCCCAGAACACTGAAGCTTTCTTT. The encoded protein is CASSVVLAQNTEAFF.